A single sample gave rise to the 19 T cell receptor beta chains below, sequenced in a study of cytomegalovirus exposure and HLA in healthy donors. The PCR contained 60 Vbeta and 13 Jbeta primers. The data were produced by immunoSEQ multiplex PCR, yet TCRdb's version contains in-frame clones alone and is incomplete. The sample consists of 150,000 to 200,000 clones, over 65% of them appearing once. The sample consisted of PBMCs. The receptors were gathered from a man between 18 and 35 years old in good health and CMV-seronegative.

The gene calls are TRBV4-1 and TRBJ1-2; 10 bases agree with TRBD1. J was trimmed by 8 bases and V by 4 bases; bases with no gene match: 10. This CDR3 is 15 amino acids long. Germline V gene lookup returns CDR1 MGHRA and CDR2 YSYEKL. Here the CDR3 DNA reads TGCGCCAGCAGCCGGTCCTTGGGACAGGGGTGGGGCTACACCTTC. This gives the protein CASSRSLGQGWGYTF.

This clone appeared a few times. The V gene is TRBV27, the J gene TRBJ1-4; TRBD1 matches 8 bases. V lost 6 bases, J lost 5 bases, and 5 bases stayed unmatched. Germline-derived CDR1 and CDR2 are MNHEY and SMNVEV (reference sequence). The CDR3 covers 14 residues. The CDR3 here is CASRPGTGNEKLFF. In DNA, the CDR3 is TGTGCCAGCAGACCCGGGACAGGCAATGAAAAACTGTTTTTT.

Only one count was recorded for this clone. This rearrangement joins TRBV29-1 to TRBJ1-4; D might be TRBD1 (5 bases). Germline lookup yields CDR1 SQVTM and CDR2 ANQGSEA. V lost 6 bases and J lost 0, with 11 bases in between. The CDR3 covers 14 residues. In DNA form, the CDR3 reads TGCAGCGTCGCCGGGGGATCAACTAATGAAAAACTGTTTTTT. This gives the protein CSVAGGSTNEKLFF.

V and J are TRBV5-1 and TRBJ2-5; 10 positions agree with TRBD2. The CDR3 runs to 16 residues. Germline-derived CDR1 and CDR2 are SGHRS and YFSETQ. V was pared by 2 bases and J by 3 bases, with 7 bases of the junction left unmatched. CDR3 sequence reads: CASSFTRLAGEETQYF. The CDR3 DNA sequence: TGCGCCAGCAGCTTTACTAGACTAGCGGGCGAAGAGACCCAGTACTTC.

The chain links TRBV18 to TRBJ1-1, with 7 bases identical to TRBD1. After removal of 2 bases from V and 0 bases from J, the junction contained 6 bases not matched to a gene. The germline CDR1 and CDR2 sequences are KGHSH and LQKENI. The CDR3 runs to 16 residues. The DNA for the CDR3 is TGTGCCAGCTCACCAGGGGGACAGCACATGAACACTGAAGCTTTCTTT. Translation: CASSPGGQHMNTEAFF.

This clone was seen only a few times. The genes are TRBV10-3 and TRBJ2-5, with TRBD2 matching over 7 bases. The J call may be faulty, since TRBJ2-7 better matches the DNA end. This CDR3 has 11 residues. Germline V gene sequence: CDR1 ENHRY, CDR2 SYGVKD. The CDR3 nucleotides are TGTGCCATCAGTGGGACTAGCGAGCAGTACTTC. Its translation is CAISGTSEQYF.

This chain connects TRBV15 to TRBJ1-6, with D unresolved. Trimming removed 2 bases from V and 8 bases from J, with 10 bases in between. The CDR3 loop spans 14 amino acids. Germline assignment: CDR1 LNHNV and CDR2 YYDKDF (reference sequence). The CDR3 nucleotides are TGTGCCACCAGCAGACCGGACGGGGATTCACCCCTCCACTTT. Its translation is CATSRPDGDSPLHF.

The rearrangement uses TRBV6-5 and TRBJ1-2, with D tentatively TRBD1 (5 bases). CDR3 size: 14 residues. The V end lost 1 base, the J end lost 6 bases, and 12 bases lay between the germline ends. Germline assignment: CDR1 MNHEY and CDR2 SVGAGI. DNA for the CDR3: TGTGCCAGCAGTTACTTGGGGGGGTTTGATGGCTACACCTTC. It encodes CASSYLGGFDGYTF.

The chain is built from TRBV5-1 and TRBJ2-2, with D perhaps matching TRBD1 (6 bases). This CDR3 is 15 amino acids long. Germline-derived CDR1 and CDR2 are SGHRS and YFSETQ. Trimming took off 5 bases at V and 5 bases at J, with 16 bases between the two ends. CDR3 in amino acids: CASSFTGPLTGELFF. The CDR3 coding sequence is TGCGCCAGCAGTTTCACAGGGCCGCTTACCGGGGAGCTGTTTTTT.

The chain carries TRBV28 and TRBJ1-1; 8 nucleotides agree with TRBD1. Trimming took 8 bases from V and 6 from J; bases not matched to a gene: 8. This CDR3 has 13 amino acids. Germline V gene sequence: CDR1 MDHEN, CDR2 SYDVKM. CDR3: CASSGQGFAEAFF. The CDR3 DNA reads as TGTGCCAGCTCAGGACAGGGTTTTGCTGAAGCTTTCTTT. The entire variable domain, with the rest obtained from reference TRBV28 and TRBJ1-1, is as follows: DVKVTQSSRYLVKRTGEKVFLECVQDMDHENMFWYRQDPGLGLRLIYFSYDVKMKEKGDIPEGYSVSREKKERFSLILESASTNQTSMYLCASSGQGFAEAFFGQGTRLTVV.

For the CDR3, the DNA is TGTGCCAGCCGATATTCCCTCCTCGAGCAGTACTTC. This translates into CASRYSLLEQYF. The chain recombines TRBV2 with TRBJ2-5; the D is unclear. The DNA end favors TRBJ2-7, so the J call may be wrong. The CDR3 consists of 12 residues. Looked up from germline, CDR1 is SNHLY and CDR2 is FYNNEI.

The rearrangement uses TRBV27 and TRBJ1-2; TRBD1 matches 7 bases. There are 17 residues in the CDR3. In germline, CDR1 is MNHEY, CDR2 SMNVEV (reference sequence). Trimming at V came to 0 bases and at J to 5 bases, leaving 12 bases not matched to a gene. CDR3 nucleotide sequence: TGTGCCAGCAGTTTATCACCCATGTCAGGGGGGTTTTATGGCTACACCTTC. It specifies CASSLSPMSGGFYGYTF.

The V gene is TRBV6-1, the J gene TRBJ2-7, with TRBD2 identical over 7 bases. Trimming took 8 bases from V and 3 from J; bases not matched to a gene: 7. The V gene's germline CDR1 is MNHNS and CDR2 SASEGT. This CDR3 comprises 13 residues. CDR3 nucleotide sequence: TGTGCCAGCGCGGGGGTCCTGAGCTACGAGCAGTACTTC. It codes for CASAGVLSYEQYF.

The chain is built from TRBV2 and TRBJ1-1, with D possibly matching TRBD1 (5 bases). Trimming cost V 5 bases and J 0 bases, with 13 bases left between them. CDR3 size: 15 residues. The germline V gene encodes CDR1 SNHLY and CDR2 FYNNEI. CDR3 region: CASSSGGGVNTEAFF. CDR3 DNA sequence: TGTGCCAGCAGTTCCGGTGGAGGGGTGAACACTGAAGCTTTCTTT. Complete variable domain (other parts from reference TRBV2 and TRBJ1-1): EPEVTQTPSHQVTQMGQEVILRCVPISNHLYFYWYRQILGQKVEFLVSFYNNEISEKSEIFDDQFSVERPDGSNFTLKIRSTKLEDSAMYFCASSSGGGVNTEAFFGQGTRLTVV.

The rearrangement joins TRBV9 to TRBJ2-7, with D maybe TRBD2 (6 bases). Trimming cost V 3 bases and J 6 bases, with 19 bases left between them. In germline, CDR1 is SGDLS, CDR2 YYNGEE. The CDR3 covers 15 residues. The CDR3 spells CASSARDSLSGEQYF. The CDR3 region has the DNA TGTGCCAGCAGCGCCCGGGACTCTCTTTCGGGCGAGCAGTACTTC. The whole variable domain, filled in from reference TRBV9 and TRBJ2-7, reads DSGVTQTPKHLITATGQRVTLRCSPRSGDLSVYWYQQSLDQGLQFLIQYYNGEERAKGNILERFSAQQFPDLHSELNLSSLELGDSALYFCASSARDSLSGEQYFGPGTRLTVT.

This sequence joins TRBV6-5 and TRBJ2-2, with 11 bases lining up with TRBD1. The CDR3 covers 16 residues. V gave up 4 bases and J gave up 5 bases; unmatched junction bases: 6. Germline V gene lookup returns CDR1 MNHEY and CDR2 SVGAGI. CDR3 nucleotide sequence: TGTGCCAGCAGTTTAACCGGGACAGGGGGAACCGGGGAGCTGTTTTTT. It encodes CASSLTGTGGTGELFF.

This chain uses TRBV14 with TRBJ1-2; D unclear. Germline lookup yields CDR1 SGHDN and CDR2 FVKESK. This CDR3 has 16 residues. V was cut by 1 base and J by 4 bases, with 16 bases left in between. The CDR3: CASSQGWRGRAYGYTF. For the CDR3, the DNA is TGTGCCAGCAGCCAAGGTTGGCGGGGAAGGGCCTATGGCTACACCTTC.

The chain employs TRBV21-1 and TRBJ2-7; the table's D call, TRBD1, has no DNA check behind it. TRBV21-1 is shown as a pseudogene. The CDR3 has 13 residues. In DNA form, the CDR3 reads TGTGCCAGCAGCCGGCAGGGATACTACGAGCAGTACTTC. Encoded protein: CASSRQGYYEQYF.

A note on this clone: Additional DNA sequences in this sample encode the identical CDR3. The chain's CDR3 is CASSSTSGTGNSPLHF. CDR3 DNA: TGTGCCAGCAGCTCAACCAGCGGGACAGGAAATTCACCCCTCCACTTT. The chain recombines TRBV7-9 with TRBJ1-6, with 8 bases aligning to TRBD1. Germline V CDR1 and CDR2: SEHNR, FQNEAQ (reference sequence). The CDR3 contains 16 residues. V shed 4 bases, J shed 7 bases, and the junction held 9 bases outside the gene matches. Complete variable domain (other parts from reference TRBV7-9 and TRBJ1-6): DTGVSQNPRHKITKRGQNVTFRCDPISEHNRLYWYRQTLGQGPEFLTYFQNEAQLEKSRLLSDRFSAERPKGSFSTLEIQRTEQGDSAMYLCASSSTSGTGNSPLHFGNGTRLTVT.